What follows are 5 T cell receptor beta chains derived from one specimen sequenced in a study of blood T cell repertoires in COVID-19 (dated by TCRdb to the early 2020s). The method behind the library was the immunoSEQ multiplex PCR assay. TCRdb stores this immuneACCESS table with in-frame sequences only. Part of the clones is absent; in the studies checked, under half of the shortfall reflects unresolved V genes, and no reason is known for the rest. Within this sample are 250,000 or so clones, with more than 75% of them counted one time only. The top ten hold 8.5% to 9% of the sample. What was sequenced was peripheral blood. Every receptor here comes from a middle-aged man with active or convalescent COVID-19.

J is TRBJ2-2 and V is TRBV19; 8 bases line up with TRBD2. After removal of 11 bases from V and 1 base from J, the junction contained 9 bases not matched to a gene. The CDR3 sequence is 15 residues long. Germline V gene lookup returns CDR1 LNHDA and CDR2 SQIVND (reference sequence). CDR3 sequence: CASVTAGGNTGELFF. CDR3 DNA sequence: TGTGCCTCCGTTACGGCGGGGGGGAACACCGGGGAGCTGTTTTTT.

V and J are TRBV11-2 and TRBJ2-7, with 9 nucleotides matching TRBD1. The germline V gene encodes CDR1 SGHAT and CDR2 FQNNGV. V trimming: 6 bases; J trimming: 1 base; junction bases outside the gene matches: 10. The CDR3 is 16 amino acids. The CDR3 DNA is TGTGCCAGCAGATCACCTCCGGGACAGGGTTCCTACGAGCAGTACTTC. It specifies CASRSPPGQGSYEQYF.

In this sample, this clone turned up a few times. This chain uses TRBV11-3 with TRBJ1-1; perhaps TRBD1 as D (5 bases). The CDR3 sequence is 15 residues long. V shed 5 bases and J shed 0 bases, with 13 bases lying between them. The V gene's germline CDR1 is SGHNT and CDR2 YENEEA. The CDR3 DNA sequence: TGTGCCAGCAGCCCCCGGACAAGACTGAACACTGAAGCTTTCTTT. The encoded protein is CASSPRTRLNTEAFF.

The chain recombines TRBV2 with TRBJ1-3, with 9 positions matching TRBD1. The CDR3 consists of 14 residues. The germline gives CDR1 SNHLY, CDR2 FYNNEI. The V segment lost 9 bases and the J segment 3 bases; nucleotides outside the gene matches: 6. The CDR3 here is CARQGAILGNTIYF. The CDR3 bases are TGTGCCAGACAGGGGGCGATTCTTGGAAACACCATATATTTT.

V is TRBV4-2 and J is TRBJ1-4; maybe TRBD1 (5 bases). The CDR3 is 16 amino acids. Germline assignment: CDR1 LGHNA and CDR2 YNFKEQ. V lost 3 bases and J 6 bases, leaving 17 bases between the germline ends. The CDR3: CASSHVGGVNYEKLFF. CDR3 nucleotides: TGTGCCAGCAGCCATGTCGGGGGGGTGAATTATGAAAAACTGTTTTTT.